This T cell receptor beta chain stems from a study of T-cell reconstitution after alpha-beta-depleted transplantation in children. Points from the study as a whole: There were some patients whose high TCRbeta diversity at day 60 came from surviving recipient T cells and thymic progenitors. The main origin of T-cell counts and diversity one year after transplant was newly produced T cells. Reported findings indicate that, about two months after transplant, alpha-beta T cells came from several hundred expanded clones, which were derived from non-depleted graft cells.

Library preparation (for TCRbeta) was performed with unique molecular identifiers. A single record per CDR3 protein comes from TCRdb applying MiXCR to the PCR reads. The data show about 350,000 distinct CDR3 sequences, 15% to 20% seen once. This clonotype has just a few counts. Its antigen remains unknown. This CDR3 contains 16 residues. Germline CDR1 SGHVS, CDR2 FQNEAQ. The V and J ends lost 2 bases and 6 bases respectively, with 14 bases between them. The clonotype originates from a male patient between 2 and 10 years old who had a stem cell transplant for acute lymphoblastic leukemia, so the T cells may come from the graft donor. This sequence joins TRBV7-8 and TRBJ1-6, with D possibly matching TRBD1 (5 bases). The sample in question was PBMCs, mostly from graft donor cells, obtained 360 days after TCRalphabeta/CD19-depleted stem cell transplant. In nucleotides, the CDR3 is TGTGCCAGCAGCTTAATGGGGGGAATGAGTAATTCACCCCTCCACTTT. Its protein is CASSLMGGMSNSPLHF.